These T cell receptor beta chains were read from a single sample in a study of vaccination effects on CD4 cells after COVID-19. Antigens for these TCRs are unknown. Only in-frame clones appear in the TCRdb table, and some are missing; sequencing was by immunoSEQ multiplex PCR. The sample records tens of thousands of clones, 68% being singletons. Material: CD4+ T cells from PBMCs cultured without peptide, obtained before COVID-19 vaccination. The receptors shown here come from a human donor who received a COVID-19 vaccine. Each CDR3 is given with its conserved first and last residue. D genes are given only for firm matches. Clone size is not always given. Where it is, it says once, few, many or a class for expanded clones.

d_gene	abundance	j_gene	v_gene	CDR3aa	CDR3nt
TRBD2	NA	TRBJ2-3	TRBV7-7	CASSLGLAGGLDTQYF	TGTGCCAGCAGCTTGGGACTAGCGGGGGGGCTAGATACGCAGTATTTT
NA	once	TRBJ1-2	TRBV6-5	CASSYSNRDGGYTF	TGTGCCAGCAGTTACTCAAACAGGGATGGTGGCTACACCTTC
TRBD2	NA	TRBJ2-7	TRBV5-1	CASSLGPGLVPYEQYF	TGCGCCAGCAGCTTGGGTCCGGGACTAGTGCCTTACGAGCAGTACTTC
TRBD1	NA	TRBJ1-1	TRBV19	CASSIDLDRGDTEAFF	TGTGCCAGTAGTATAGATCTCGACAGGGGGGACACTGAAGCTTTCTTT
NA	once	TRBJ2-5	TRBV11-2	CASSLGVRGETQYF	TGTGCCAGCAGCTTAGGTGTGAGAGGGGAGACCCAGTACTTC
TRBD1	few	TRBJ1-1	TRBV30	CAWSVNTGGEAFF	TGTGCCTGGAGTGTAAATACAGGGGGAGAAGCTTTCTTT
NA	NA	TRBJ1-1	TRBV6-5	CASSSPSRLMNTEAFF	TGTGCCAGCAGTTCACCGAGCAGGTTAATGAACACTGAAGCTTTCTTT
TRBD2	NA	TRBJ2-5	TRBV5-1	CASSLSGGETQYF	TGCGCCAGCAGCTTGTCCGGGGGGGAGACCCAGTACTTC
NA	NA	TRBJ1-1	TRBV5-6	CASSLVGSWSTEAFF	TGTGCCAGCAGCTTGGTCGGGTCCTGGAGTACTGAAGCTTTCTTT
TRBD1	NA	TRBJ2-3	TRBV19	CASSIQSGGRGTQYF	TGTGCCAGTAGTATTCAGTCAGGGGGAAGAGGTACGCAGTATTTT
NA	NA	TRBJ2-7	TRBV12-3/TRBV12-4	CASSQQGYEQYF	TGTGCCAGCAGTCAACAGGGCTACGAGCAGTACTTC
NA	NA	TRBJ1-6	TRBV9	CASSVGGNNSPLHF	TGTGCCAGCAGCGTAGGGGGTAATAATTCACCCCTCCACTTT
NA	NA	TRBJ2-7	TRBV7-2	CASRRVKSSYEQYF	TGTGCCAGCAGAAGGGTGAAGAGCTCCTACGAGCAGTACTTC
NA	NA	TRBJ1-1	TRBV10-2	CASSQSGATEAFF	TGCGCCAGCAGCCAATCAGGGGCCACTGAAGCTTTCTTT
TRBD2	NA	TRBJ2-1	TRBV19	CASSTNYPTSGSTHEQFF	TGTGCCAGTAGTACAAACTACCCGACTAGCGGGAGTACCCATGAGCAGTTCTTC
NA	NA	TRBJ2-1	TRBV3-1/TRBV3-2	CASSQTRSSYNEQFF	TGTGCCAGCAGCCAGACCAGAAGCTCCTACAATGAGCAGTTCTTC
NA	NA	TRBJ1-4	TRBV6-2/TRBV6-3	CASSYSRTSGGPATNEKLFF	TGTGCCAGCAGTTACTCGAGAACTAGCGGGGGACCAGCAACTAATGAAAAACTGTTTTTT
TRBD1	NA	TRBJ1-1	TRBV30	CAWSRSGGFITEAFF	TGTGCCTGGAGTCGCTCAGGGGGCTTTATCACTGAAGCTTTCTTT
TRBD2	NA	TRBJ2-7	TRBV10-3	CAISESRGLAVEEQYF	TGTGCCATCAGTGAGTCTCGCGGACTAGCGGTTGAAGAGCAGTACTTC
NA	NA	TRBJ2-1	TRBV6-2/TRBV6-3	CASSPLWWASSYNEQFF	TGTGCCAGCAGTCCGCTATGGTGGGCGAGCTCCTACAATGAGCAGTTCTTC
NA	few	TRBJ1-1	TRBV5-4	CASSLELRGMNTEAFF	TGTGCCAGCAGCTTGGAATTGAGGGGGATGAACACTGAAGCTTTCTTT
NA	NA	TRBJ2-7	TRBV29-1	CSVKRHNSYEQYF	TGCAGCGTTAAGCGACACAACAGCTACGAGCAGTACTTC
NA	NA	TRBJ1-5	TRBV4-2	CASSQDRRNQPQHF	TGTGCCAGCAGCCAAGATCGGCGGAATCAGCCCCAGCATTTT
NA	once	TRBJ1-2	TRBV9	CASSVGGGQLNYGYTF	TGTGCCAGCAGCGTAGGAGGCGGACAGTTAAACTATGGCTACACCTTC
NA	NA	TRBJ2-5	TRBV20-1	CSAGGQETQYF	TGCAGTGCGGGCGGCCAAGAGACCCAGTACTTC
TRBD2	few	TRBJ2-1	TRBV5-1	CASSGGGGAGTYNEQFF	TGCGCCAGCAGCGGTGGCGGGGGGGCAGGGACCTACAATGAGCAGTTCTTC
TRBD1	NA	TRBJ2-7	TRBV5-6	CASSQPGQGYEQYF	TGTGCCAGCAGCCAACCGGGACAGGGTTACGAGCAGTACTTC
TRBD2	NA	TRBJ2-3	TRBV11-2	CASSLGFLAGPGTDTQYF	TGTGCCAGCAGCTTAGGTTTTCTAGCGGGTCCCGGCACAGATACGCAGTATTTT
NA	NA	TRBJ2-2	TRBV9	CASSVSGTNTGELFF	TGTGCCAGCAGCGTTAGCGGCACGAACACCGGGGAGCTGTTTTTT
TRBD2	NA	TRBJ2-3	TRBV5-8	CASSRGTSVSTDTQYF	TGTGCCAGCAGCAGGGGGACTAGCGTTAGCACAGATACGCAGTATTTT
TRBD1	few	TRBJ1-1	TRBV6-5	CASSQQGYTEAFF	TGTGCCAGCAGTCAACAGGGGTACACTGAAGCTTTCTTT
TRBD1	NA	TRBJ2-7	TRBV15	CATSRDGQGKQYF	TGTGCCACCAGCAGGGACGGACAGGGGAAGCAGTACTTC
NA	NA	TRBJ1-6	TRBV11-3	CASSPMRDRNSPLHF	TGTGCCAGCAGTCCCATGAGGGATCGGAATTCACCCCTCCACTTT
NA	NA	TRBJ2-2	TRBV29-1	CSVLVYQGNPTNTGELFF	TGCAGCGTTCTAGTTTATCAGGGGAACCCAACGAACACCGGGGAGCTGTTTTTT
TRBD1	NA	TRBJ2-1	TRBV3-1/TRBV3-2	CASSQGGPGTGVNEQFF	TGTGCCAGCAGCCAAGGGGGGCCCGGGACAGGGGTCAATGAGCAGTTCTTC
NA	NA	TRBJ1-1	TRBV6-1	CASSDYRGNTEAFF	TGTGCCAGCAGTGATTACCGCGGGAACACTGAAGCTTTCTTT
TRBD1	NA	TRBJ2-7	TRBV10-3	CAISDAGDRTSYEQYF	TGTGCCATCAGTGATGCCGGGGACAGGACCTCCTACGAGCAGTACTTC